This T cell receptor (beta chain) comes out of a study of cytotoxic CD8 clonotypes in ibrutinib-treated CLL. Study in general: On average, each sample had some 250,000 productive templates and 96,000 or so productive rearrangements.

Trimming removed 0 bases from V and 0 bases from J, with 8 bases in between. The CDR3 totals 15 residues. Per germline, CDR1 SGHDT and CDR2 YYEEEE. Study-wide points: Starting clonality was above that of age-matched healthy donors and tracked circulating CD8+ T-cell counts. Investigators sampled sustained-remission and progressing patients at differing times.

Regarding this clone: The target antigen is unknown.

Assay: immunoSEQ multiplex PCR; the TCRdb copy retains only in-frame clones and omits some. The sample has approximately 60,000 clones; approximately 52% are singletons. This receptor was taken from a human donor with chronic lymphocytic leukemia. This chain connects TRBV5-6 to TRBJ2-3; D is undetermined. The sample was PBMCs, taken after 24 months of ibrutinib treatment. The CDR3 loop is CASSLVLKSTDTQYF. CDR3 coding DNA: TGTGCCAGCAGCTTGGTGCTGAAAAGCACAGATACGCAGTATTTT. Using reference TRBV5-6 and TRBJ2-3 for the parts outside the CDR3, the full variable domain is DAGVTQSPTHLIKTRGQQVTLRCSPKSGHDTVSWYQQALGQGPQFIFQYYEEEERQRGNFPDRFSGHQFPNYSSELNVNALLLGDSALYLCASSLVLKSTDTQYFGPGTRLTVL.